These T cell receptor beta chains were read from a single sample in a study of PD-1 blockade in mismatch repair-deficient tumors. Method: immunoSEQ multiplex PCR; TCRdb's copy keeps in-frame clones and lacks some. The sample consists of tens of thousands of clones, more than 65% of them appearing once. Material: peripheral blood, obtained 12 weeks after starting pembrolizumab. These receptor sequences come from an adult with mismatch repair-deficient cancer. The CDR3 runs from the conserved cysteine through the conserved F or W. A D gene is named only where the DNA matches it firmly. A row's size may be missing; if present it is once, few, many or a size class.

cdr3_nt	cdr3_aa	clone_size	v_call	d_call	j_call
TGTGCCAGCAGTTACTCGTCGGGACAGTTCTATGGCTACACCTTC	CASSYSSGQFYGYTF	-	TRBV6-5	TRBD1	TRBJ1-2
TGTGCCAGCAGCTTAGGAGCGGGAGGGCAGAGCTCCTACAATGAGCAGTTCTTC	CASSLGAGGQSSYNEQFF	-	TRBV11-2	TRBD2	TRBJ2-1
TGTGCCAGCAGCAACACTGAAGCTTTCTTT	CASSNTEAFF	-	TRBV21-1	-	TRBJ1-1
TGTGCTAGTGGTTGGGGCTTCCGGGGGAACACAGATACGCAGTATTTT	CASGWGFRGNTDTQYF	-	TRBV12-5	-	TRBJ2-3
TGCGCCAGCAGCCAAGTGATGGCCTCGTCTGTGGGAAACACCATATATTTT	CASSQVMASSVGNTIYF	-	TRBV4-1	-	TRBJ1-3
TGTGCCAGCAGTGTAGGAGTGAACACTGAAGCTTTCTTT	CASSVGVNTEAFF	-	TRBV6-5	-	TRBJ1-1
TGCGCCAGCAGCCCATTTCGGGACAGGTCGAACACTGAAGCTTTCTTT	CASSPFRDRSNTEAFF	-	TRBV4-1	TRBD1	TRBJ1-1
TGCGCCAGCAGCCAAGAAATACAGCGGGAGACGGGCACAGATACGCAGTATTTT	CASSQEIQRETGTDTQYF	-	TRBV4-3	TRBD2	TRBJ2-3
TGCGCCAGCAGCTTGGGGAGGGCTAGCGGACTCACCGGGGAGCTGTTTTTT	CASSLGRASGLTGELFF	-	TRBV5-1	TRBD2	TRBJ2-2
TGTGCCAGCAGCTTAGAAGGATACGAGCAGTACTTC	CASSLEGYEQYF	-	TRBV13	-	TRBJ2-7
TGCAGCGTAAGGGGGGAAGGGCGAGGCACCGGGGAGCTGTTTTTT	CSVRGEGRGTGELFF	-	TRBV29-1	-	TRBJ2-2
TGTGCCAGCAGCGGAGGACTAGCGGGAGGGCCCTCCTACTACAATGAGCAGTTCTTC	CASSGGLAGGPSYYNEQFF	-	TRBV5-4	TRBD2	TRBJ2-1
TGTGCCAGCAGCTTAATGGGGACAGGGGGGGATGAGCAGTTCTTC	CASSLMGTGGDEQFF	-	TRBV11-3	TRBD1	TRBJ2-1
TGTGCCACTAGGATGGCGGGAGTTCGGTACAATGAGCAGTTCTTC	CATRMAGVRYNEQFF	-	TRBV15	TRBD2	TRBJ2-1
TGTGCCAGCAGCTTTAGGAACACTGAAGCTTTCTTT	CASSFRNTEAFF	few	TRBV5-4	-	TRBJ1-1
TGTGCCAGCAGCCCCGGACAGCTCAATCAGCCCCAGCATTTT	CASSPGQLNQPQHF	-	TRBV5-6	-	TRBJ1-5
TGTGCCAGCAGCGTAGCAACAGGGAATACCTACGAGCAGTACTTC	CASSVATGNTYEQYF	few	TRBV9	-	TRBJ2-7
TGTGCCAGCAGCTCTAAGTGGGAGGGCACCGGGGAGCTGTTTTTT	CASSSKWEGTGELFF	-	TRBV7-6	TRBD2	TRBJ2-2
TGTGCCAGCAGCTTGGCCGGCAGGGGTCGAGAGACCCAGTACTTC	CASSLAGRGRETQYF	-	TRBV5-4	-	TRBJ2-5
TGTGCCAGCGGGAGATTCTCCTACGAGCAGTACTTC	CASGRFSYEQYF	-	TRBV6-5	-	TRBJ2-7
TGTGCCAGCAGCCGAAAGCCCGACGGCCAAGAGACCCAGTACTTC	CASSRKPDGQETQYF	once	TRBV5-4	-	TRBJ2-5
TGTGCCAGCAGTGAAGGGGGTTACTACTATGGCTACACCTTC	CASSEGGYYYGYTF	-	TRBV6-1	-	TRBJ1-2
TGTGCCAGCAGCCAAGGAGGGGGGAATCAGCCCCAGCATTTT	CASSQGGGNQPQHF	-	TRBV9	-	TRBJ1-5
TGTGCCTGGAGCCGGCTGGAGGACACTGAAGCTTTCTTT	CAWSRLEDTEAFF	few	TRBV30	-	TRBJ1-1
TGTGCTAGTGAACTAGCTGGCGAGCAGTTCTTC	CASELAGEQFF	-	TRBV12-5	-	TRBJ2-1
TGTGCCAGCAGTTACTCGGGAAGGGGTACGGGTGAAGCTTTCTTT	CASSYSGRGTGEAFF	-	TRBV6-5	-	TRBJ1-1
TGTGCCAGTATTGCAGGACAGTACACTGAAGCTTTCTTT	CASIAGQYTEAFF	-	TRBV19	-	TRBJ1-1
TGTGCCAGCAGCACAATTAAGGGGGCGGCCCTGGGCACAGATACGCAGTATTTT	CASSTIKGAALGTDTQYF	-	TRBV11-3	TRBD1	TRBJ2-3
TGTGCCAGCAGCCGGGACAGGGGCGACGAGCAGTACTTC	CASSRDRGDEQYF	-	TRBV6-1	TRBD1	TRBJ2-7
TGCGCCAGCAGTGAACGCGCCGGGTGGTACGAGCAGTACTTC	CASSERAGWYEQYF	-	TRBV10-2	-	TRBJ2-7
TGTGCCAGCAGTTACTCGGGGAACACCGGGGAGCTGTTTTTT	CASSYSGNTGELFF	-	TRBV6-6	-	TRBJ2-2
TGTGCCAGCAGTCTCAAACAGGCGGGGGAGACCCAGTACTTC	CASSLKQAGETQYF	-	TRBV5-4	-	TRBJ2-5
TGTGCCAGCAGCCAACAGGGAGAAACCTATGGCTACACCTTC	CASSQQGETYGYTF	-	TRBV7-6	-	TRBJ1-2
TGCGCCAGTTCGCCGGGACTCCACAGGGGCACCGGGGAGCTGTTTTTT	CASSPGLHRGTGELFF	once	TRBV4-1	-	TRBJ2-2
TGTGCCAGCAGTGGAGCCGGGGCGCAAAAAGAGACCCAGTACTTC	CASSGAGAQKETQYF	-	TRBV11-2	-	TRBJ2-5
TGCGCCAGCAGCTTGGAGTTACAGGTTGAAGCCTATGGCTACACCTTC	CASSLELQVEAYGYTF	-	TRBV5-1	-	TRBJ1-2
TGTGCCATCAGTGAGAATAATCTGAATTCCTACGAGCAGTACTTC	CAISENNLNSYEQYF	-	TRBV10-3	-	TRBJ2-7